This TCR beta chain stems from a study of T-cell memory formation after mild COVID-19. This clonotype showed up just a few times. One entry per CDR3 protein results from TCRdb running MiXCR on the 5' RACE reads. The sample lists approximately 250,000 distinct CDR3 sequences; over 15% were seen once. Material for sequencing was PBMCs or a T cell subset sorted from them (not recorded which). The sequence was obtained from a young man who had mild COVID-19 (a few samples of this study predate the infection). Cell type and time point are not known.

The CDR3 is CSTRMGEKLFF. The DNA for the CDR3 is TGCAGCACTAGGATGGGTGAAAAACTGTTTTTT. The genes are TRBV20-1 and TRBJ1-4; D gene ambiguous. Per germline, CDR1 DFQATT and CDR2 SNEGSKA (reference sequence). CDR3 length: 11 residues.